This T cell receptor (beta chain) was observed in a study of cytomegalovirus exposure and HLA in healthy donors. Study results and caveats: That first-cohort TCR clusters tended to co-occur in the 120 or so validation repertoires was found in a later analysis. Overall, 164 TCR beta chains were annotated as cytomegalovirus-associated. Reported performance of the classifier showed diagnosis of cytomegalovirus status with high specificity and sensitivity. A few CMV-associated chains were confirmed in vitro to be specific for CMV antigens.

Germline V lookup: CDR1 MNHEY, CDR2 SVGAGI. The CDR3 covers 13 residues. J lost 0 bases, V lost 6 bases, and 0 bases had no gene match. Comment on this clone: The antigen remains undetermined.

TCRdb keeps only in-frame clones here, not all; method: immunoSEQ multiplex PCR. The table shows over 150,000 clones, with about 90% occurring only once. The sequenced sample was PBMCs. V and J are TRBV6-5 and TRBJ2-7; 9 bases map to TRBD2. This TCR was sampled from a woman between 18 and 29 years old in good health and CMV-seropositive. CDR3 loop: CASRTSGSYEQYF. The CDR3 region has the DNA TGTGCCAGCAGGACTAGCGGCTCCTACGAGCAGTACTTC.